This T cell receptor (beta chain) originates from a study of T cell repertoires in cytomegalovirus infection. Study-level background: Through public TCR beta signatures, both CMV infection and matching HLA type were indicated.

One entry per CDR3 protein results from TCRdb running MiXCR on the reads. The table includes about 920,000 distinct CDR3 sequences, around 32% detected once. Germline V lookup: CDR1 LNHNV, CDR2 YYDKDF (reference sequence). The CDR3 is made up of 13 amino acids. Trimming left V 3 bases short and J 10 bases short, with 13 bases between. General study findings and limits: Clonotype analysis showed dominance of the ex vivo response by HLA-C-restricted CMV-specific TCR beta clonotypes.

Worth noting for this clonotype: The target antigen is unknown.

The rearrangement links TRBV15 to TRBJ2-1; tentative D call: TRBD1 (6 bases). Here the sequenced sample was cultured CD8+ T cells from PBMCs, taken from culture after CMV antigen stimulation. The TCR sequence derives from a human donor in good health (CMV status not recorded). Some clones in this sample may be carry-over from other donors' samples. CDR3 sequence reads: CATSRGTGNEQFF. In DNA form, the CDR3 reads TGTGCCACCAGCAGGGGCACAGGGAACGAGCAGTTCTTC.